The TCR beta chain under discussion was sequenced for a study of regulatory T cells in long-lasting Graves disease. This clonotype has ten or more counts. Arm-PCR of CDR3 regions and iRepertoire HTBI primers were the basis on which TCR beta libraries were built. TCRdb called the multiplex PCR reads again in MiXCR, with one record for every CDR3 protein. The sample yields 430,000 or so distinct CDR3 sequences, about 21% seen once. Time point specified: persistent/refractory GD, antithyroid drugs over 5 years with positive TRAb. After RNA was extracted from PBMCs, the TCR library was made from it. CDR1 is GTSNPN and CDR2 is SVGIG in the germline V gene (reference sequence). This CDR3 has 11 residues. V lost 4 bases and J lost 3, with 7 bases in between.

The chain has TRBV30 and TRBJ2-7, with a weak D call TRBD2 (6 bases). Sequenced material: peripheral blood mononuclear cells (PBMCs), taken when the disease was refractory, from a patient treated with antithyroid drugs. The TCR originated in a female donor with Graves disease. The CDR3 reads CAWTGGYEQYF. Written as DNA, the CDR3 is TGTGCCTGGACCGGGGGCTACGAGCAGTACTTC.